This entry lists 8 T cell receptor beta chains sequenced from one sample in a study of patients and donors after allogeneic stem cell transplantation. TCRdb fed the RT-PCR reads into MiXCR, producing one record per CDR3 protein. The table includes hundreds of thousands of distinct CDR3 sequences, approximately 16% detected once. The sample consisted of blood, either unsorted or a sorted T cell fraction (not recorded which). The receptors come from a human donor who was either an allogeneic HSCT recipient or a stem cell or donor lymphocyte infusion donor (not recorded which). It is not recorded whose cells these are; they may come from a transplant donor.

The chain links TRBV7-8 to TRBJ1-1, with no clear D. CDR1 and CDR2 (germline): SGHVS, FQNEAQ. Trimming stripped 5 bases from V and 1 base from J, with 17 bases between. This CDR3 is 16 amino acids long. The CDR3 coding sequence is TGTGCCAGCAGCCCGCGCCGGCCGGGTGGGAACACTGAAGCTTTCTTT. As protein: CASSPRRPGGNTEAFF.

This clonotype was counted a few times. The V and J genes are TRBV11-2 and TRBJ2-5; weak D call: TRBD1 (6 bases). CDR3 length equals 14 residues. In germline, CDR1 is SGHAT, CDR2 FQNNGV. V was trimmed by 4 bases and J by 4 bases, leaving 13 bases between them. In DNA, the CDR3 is TGTGCCAGCAGCTCCGTCGGACAGCCAGAGACCCAGTACTTC. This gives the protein CASSSVGQPETQYF.

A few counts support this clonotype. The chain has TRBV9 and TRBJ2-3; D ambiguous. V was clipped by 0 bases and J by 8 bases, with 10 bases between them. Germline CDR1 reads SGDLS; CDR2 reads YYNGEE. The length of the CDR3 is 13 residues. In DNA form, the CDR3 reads TGTGCCAGCAGCGTAGATGGGTGGGGTACGCAGTATTTT. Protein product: CASSVDGWGTQYF.

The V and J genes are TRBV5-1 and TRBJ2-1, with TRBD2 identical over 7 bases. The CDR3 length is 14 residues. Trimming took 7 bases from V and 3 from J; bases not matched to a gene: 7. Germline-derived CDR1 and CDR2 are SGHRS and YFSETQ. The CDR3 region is CASRQTGGYNEQFF. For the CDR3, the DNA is TGCGCCAGCCGCCAGACGGGGGGCTACAATGAGCAGTTCTTC.

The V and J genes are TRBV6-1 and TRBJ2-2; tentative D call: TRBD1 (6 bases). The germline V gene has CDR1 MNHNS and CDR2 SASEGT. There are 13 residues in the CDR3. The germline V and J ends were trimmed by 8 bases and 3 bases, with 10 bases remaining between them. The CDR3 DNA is TGTGCCAGCGGCAGGGGAGACACCGGGGAGCTGTTTTTT. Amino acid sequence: CASGRGDTGELFF.

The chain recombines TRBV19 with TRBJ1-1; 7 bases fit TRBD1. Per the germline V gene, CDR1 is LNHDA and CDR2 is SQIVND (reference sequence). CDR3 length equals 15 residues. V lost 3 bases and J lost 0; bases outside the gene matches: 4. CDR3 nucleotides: TGTGCCAGTAGTATCCTGACAGGGATGAACACTGAAGCTTTCTTT. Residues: CASSILTGMNTEAFF.

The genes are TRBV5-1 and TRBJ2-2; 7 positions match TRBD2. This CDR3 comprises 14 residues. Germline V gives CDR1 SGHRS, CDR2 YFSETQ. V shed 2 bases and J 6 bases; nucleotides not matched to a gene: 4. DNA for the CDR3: TGCGCCAGCAGCTTCCAGGGAGGGTCCGGGGAGCTGTTTTTT. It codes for CASSFQGGSGELFF.

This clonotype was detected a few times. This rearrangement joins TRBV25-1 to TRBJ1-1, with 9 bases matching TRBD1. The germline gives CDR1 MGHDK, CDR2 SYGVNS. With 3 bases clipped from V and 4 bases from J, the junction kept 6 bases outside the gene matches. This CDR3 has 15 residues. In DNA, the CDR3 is TGTGCCAGCAGTGATCACAGGGGGCGGGTCACTGAAGCTTTCTTT. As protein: CASSDHRGRVTEAFF.